This passage covers 28 T cell receptor beta chains from one sample sequenced in a study of blood T cell repertoires in COVID-19. Assay used: immunoSEQ multiplex PCR; TCRdb lists only in-frame clones, some missing. Altogether about 110,000 clones are present, around 92% being singletons, with the ten largest covering 4.9%. Source material: peripheral blood. The source of these receptors is a man in his forties or fifties with active or convalescent COVID-19.

V and J are TRBV19 and TRBJ2-5, with D perhaps TRBD1 (6 bases). This CDR3 spans 14 amino acids. Trimming stripped 6 bases from V and 1 base from J, with 12 bases between. Germline loops: CDR1 LNHDA, CDR2 SQIVND (reference sequence). Written as DNA, the CDR3 is TGTGCCAGTAGGGGGGCCGGGACCCAAGAGACCCAGTACTTC. As protein: CASRGAGTQETQYF.

V gene TRBV30 combines with J gene TRBJ1-2, with D hard to call. CDR1 GTSNPN and CDR2 SVGIG come from the germline V gene (reference sequence). The CDR3 runs 12 residues. Trimming removed 2 bases at V and 2 bases at J, with 6 bases between. CDR3 coding DNA: TGTGCCTGGAGTTCAGGCAACTATGGCTACACCTTC. It codes for CAWSSGNYGYTF.

The chain links TRBV2 to TRBJ1-6, with 7 bases that match TRBD1. The CDR3 has 14 amino acids. The germline V gene encodes CDR1 SNHLY and CDR2 FYNNEI. V lost 8 bases, J lost 2 bases, and 3 bases stayed unmatched. The CDR3 nucleotides are TGTGCCAGCCAGGGGGTGGCCTATAATTCACCCCTCCACTTT. It specifies CASQGVAYNSPLHF.

This clone was counted a single time. The chain recombines TRBV28 with TRBJ1-2; D perhaps matches TRBD1 (5 bases). V was shortened by 1 base and J by 6 bases, with 18 bases between the two germline ends. The V gene's germline CDR1 is MDHEN and CDR2 SYDVKM. This CDR3 is built from 16 residues. The CDR3 DNA sequence: TGTGCCAGCAGTTTATTCGCCGCGTCCTTAGGGGATGGCTACACCTTC. Amino acids: CASSLFAASLGDGYTF.

V usage is TRBV7-2 and J usage is TRBJ1-1, with 8 bases aligning to TRBD1. This CDR3 region has 14 residues. From germline, CDR1 is SGHTA and CDR2 FQGNSA. After removal of 4 bases from V and 3 bases from J, the junction contained 4 bases not matched to a gene. The CDR3 protein is CASSSTGGYTEAFF. Here the CDR3 DNA reads TGTGCCAGCAGCTCAACAGGGGGATACACTGAAGCTTTCTTT.

This sequence joins TRBV6-6 and TRBJ2-7; 8 positions agree with TRBD2. Germline V CDR1 and CDR2: MNHNY, SVGAGI (reference sequence). This CDR3 has 14 amino acids. Losses at the gene ends were 5 bases for V and 3 bases for J; bases not matched to a gene: 6. The CDR3 reads CASSRAGEGYEQYF. Written as DNA, the CDR3 is TGTGCCAGCAGTCGAGCGGGAGAAGGCTACGAGCAGTACTTC.

The V and J genes are TRBV11-3 and TRBJ2-1; TRBD2 matches 10 bases. CDR1 SGHNT and CDR2 YENEEA come from the germline V gene. The CDR3 covers 17 residues. The J segment lost 8 bases and the V segment lost 4 bases, leaving 14 bases of the junction unmatched. CDR3 amino acids: CASSSGILAGVRDEQFF. CDR3 DNA sequence: TGTGCCAGCAGCTCTGGGATTCTAGCGGGAGTGAGGGATGAGCAGTTCTTC.

CDR3 protein: CASRRDRGPTNYGYTF. The CDR3 nucleotides are TGTGCCAGTAGGCGGGACAGGGGGCCAACTAACTATGGCTACACCTTC. The chain links TRBV19 to TRBJ1-2; 12 bases are shared with TRBD1. The CDR3 is made up of 16 amino acids. Germline V gene data show CDR1 as LNHDA and CDR2 as SQIVND (reference sequence). The trim removed 6 bases at V and 0 bases at J, leaving 5 bases unmatched.

This chain joins TRBV19 and TRBJ1-5; 8 bases are a match to TRBD1. The CDR3 covers 14 residues. Germline loops: CDR1 LNHDA, CDR2 SQIVND (reference sequence). V lost 8 bases to trimming and J lost 4 bases; unmatched junction nucleotides: 7. The CDR3 DNA reads TGTGCCAGTCACTTTACAGGGGGTAATCAGCCCCAGCATTTT. Its translation: CASHFTGGNQPQHF.

This clone was observed once. This chain joins TRBV19 and TRBJ2-2; TRBD2 matches at 9 bases. The CDR3 has 15 residues. Looked up from germline, CDR1 is LNHDA and CDR2 is SQIVND (reference sequence). J gave up 6 bases and V 3 bases, and 5 bases lay outside the gene matches. DNA for the CDR3: TGTGCCAGTAGTATCCGGGCGGGAGGGCCCGGGGAGCTGTTTTTT. Translating it yields CASSIRAGGPGELFF.

The chain uses TRBV9 and TRBJ1-4, with a tentative D call TRBD1 (6 bases). The CDR3 runs 15 residues. Germline lookup yields CDR1 SGDLS and CDR2 YYNGEE. Deletions cut 1 base from V and 4 bases from J, with 11 bases between. CDR3 region: CASSVTGLDNEKLFF. The CDR3 DNA follows: TGTGCCAGCAGCGTAACAGGGCTCGATAATGAAAAACTGTTTTTT. Drawing the rest from reference TRBV9 and TRBJ1-4, the complete variable domain is DSGVTQTPKHLITATGQRVTLRCSPRSGDLSVYWYQQSLDQGLQFLIQYYNGEERAKGNILERFSAQQFPDLHSELNLSSLELGDSALYFCASSVTGLDNEKLFFGSGTQLSVL.

This clone was seen a single time. The V call is TRBV28, the J call TRBJ1-4; 9 nucleotides align to TRBD1. Germline V CDR1 and CDR2: MDHEN, SYDVKM. Trimming removed 6 bases from V and 8 bases from J; junction bases left unmatched: 10. The CDR3 runs to 15 residues. The DNA of the CDR3 is TGTGCCAGCAGAAACGGACAGGGGACGGGGGAAAAACTGTTTTTT. Its translation is CASRNGQGTGEKLFF.

This clone was counted between two and nine times. This chain links TRBV6-2 or TRBV6-3 with TRBJ1-1; D possibly corresponds to TRBD1 (5 bases). The CDR3 contains 13 residues. Trimming took off 0 bases at V and 4 bases at J, with 6 bases between the two ends. Germline assignment: CDR1 MNHEY and CDR2 SVGEGT. CDR3 sequence (DNA): TGTGCCAGCAGTTACTCCAGGGTCACTGAAGCTTTCTTT. Protein sequence: CASSYSRVTEAFF.

This chain links TRBV28 with TRBJ1-2; 8 positions match TRBD1. The CDR3 is made up of 16 amino acids. The V segment lost 2 bases and the J segment 4 bases; nucleotides outside the gene matches: 9. Per germline, CDR1 MDHEN and CDR2 SYDVKM. The CDR3 loop is CASSLETAGGFYGYTF. In DNA, the CDR3 is TGTGCCAGCAGTTTAGAGACTGCAGGGGGCTTCTATGGCTACACCTTC.

The rearrangement joins TRBV7-3 to TRBJ1-1; perhaps TRBD1 as D (5 bases). The CDR3 spans 12 residues. Germline CDR1 is SGHTA and CDR2 is FQGTGA. Trimming cost V 5 bases and J 9 bases, with 13 bases left between them. As DNA, the CDR3 is TGTGCCAGCAGCCCTCAGGGTCGACAAGCTTTCTTT. Translating it yields CASSPQGRQAFF.

J is TRBJ2-7 and V is TRBV4-3; TRBD1 matches 8 bases. The CDR3 is 15 amino acids. The germline V gene encodes CDR1 LGHNA and CDR2 YSLEER. V lost 2 bases and J lost 2; bases outside the gene matches: 5. The CDR3 spells CASSQRSTGAYEQYF. The CDR3 nucleotides read TGCGCCAGCAGCCAACGCTCGACAGGGGCCTACGAGCAGTACTTC.

The chain has TRBV21-1 and TRBJ2-3; the D call of TRBD2 is as the table states it, not checked on the DNA. TRBV21-1 counts as a pseudogene. The CDR3 runs to 16 residues. CDR3 sequence reads: CASELAGGDGTDTQYF. In DNA, the CDR3 is TGTGCCAGCGAACTAGCGGGAGGGGACGGAACAGATACGCAGTATTTT.

V is TRBV2 and J is TRBJ1-2; possibly TRBD1 for D (6 bases). The CDR3 extends over 13 amino acids. V gave up 6 bases and J gave up 4 bases, with 12 bases separating them. Germline V gene data show CDR1 as SNHLY and CDR2 as FYNNEI. CDR3 in amino acids: CASSTGSSYGYTF. The CDR3 nucleotides are TGTGCCAGCAGCACAGGGTCCAGCTATGGCTACACCTTC.

The gene calls are TRBV5-1 and TRBJ2-7, with TRBD2 identical over 10 bases. CDR1 is SGHRS, CDR2 YFSETQ, per germline. This CDR3 is 17 amino acids long. J gave up 2 bases and V 0 bases, and 8 bases lay outside the gene matches. The chain's CDR3 is CASSLASSGSNTYEQYF. Written as DNA, the CDR3 is TGCGCCAGCAGCTTGGCGTCTAGCGGGAGTAACACCTACGAGCAGTACTTC. Full variable domain (rest looked up from reference TRBV5-1 and TRBJ2-7): KAGVTQTPRYLIKTRGQQVTLSCSPISGHRSVSWYQQTPGQGLQFLFEYFSETQRNKGNFPGRFSGRQFSNSRSEMNVSTLELGDSALYLCASSLASSGSNTYEQYFGPGTRLTVT.

The CDR3, as DNA: TGCGCCAGCAGCCCGAACAGGGGTAGCGGCACTGAAGCTTTCTTT. Its translation is CASSPNRGSGTEAFF. V and J are TRBV5-1 and TRBJ1-1, with 7 nucleotides matching TRBD1. Germline trimming cut 4 bases from V and 4 bases from J; bases unmatched to any gene: 10. CDR1 is SGHRS, CDR2 YFSETQ, per germline. The CDR3 loop spans 15 amino acids. The full variable domain, completed using reference TRBV5-1 and TRBJ1-1, is KAGVTQTPRYLIKTRGQQVTLSCSPISGHRSVSWYQQTPGQGLQFLFEYFSETQRNKGNFPGRFSGRQFSNSRSEMNVSTLELGDSALYLCASSPNRGSGTEAFFGQGTRLTVV.

The J gene is TRBJ1-1, the V gene TRBV28; TRBD1 aligns across 7 bases. Germline CDR1 and CDR2: MDHEN and SYDVKM. The CDR3 has 13 residues. The V gene end was trimmed by 3 bases and the J gene end by 8 bases; junction bases not matched to a gene: 6. CDR3 sequence reads: CASSFYATGEAFF. The CDR3 coding sequence is TGTGCCAGCAGTTTTTATGCGACAGGGGAAGCTTTCTTT.

V usage is TRBV28 and J usage is TRBJ1-1; D may be TRBD1 (6 bases). Germline assignment: CDR1 MDHEN and CDR2 SYDVKM. V gave up 6 bases and J gave up 5 bases, with 16 bases separating them. The CDR3 extends over 14 amino acids. CDR3 DNA: TGTGCCAGCAGAGCAACAGGGTCGAGGACTGAAGCTTTCTTT. It encodes CASRATGSRTEAFF.

This chain connects TRBV6-2 or TRBV6-3 to TRBJ1-2; D unresolved. V shed 0 bases and J shed 5 bases, with 7 bases lying between them. Looked up from germline, CDR1 is MNHEY and CDR2 is SVGEGT. The CDR3 is made up of 13 amino acids. The CDR3 DNA is TGTGCCAGCAGTTACTCCCCCCCATATGGCTACACCTTC. Protein product: CASSYSPPYGYTF.

The chain combines TRBV19 with TRBJ1-2, with D possibly matching TRBD1 (6 bases). Looked up from germline, CDR1 is LNHDA and CDR2 is SQIVND (reference sequence). CDR3 length equals 15 residues. V was pared by 1 base and J by 2 bases, with 11 bases between. CDR3 amino acids: CASSIVGGANYGYTF. The CDR3 DNA reads TGTGCCAGTAGTATAGTAGGGGGGGCGAACTATGGCTACACCTTC.

The sample holds one count of this clone. The rearrangement links TRBV6-5 to TRBJ1-1, with 8 bases identical to TRBD1. Germline V gene lookup returns CDR1 MNHEY and CDR2 SVGAGI. V lost 4 bases, J lost 11 bases, and 12 bases stayed unmatched. The CDR3 has 14 amino acids. As DNA, the CDR3 is TGTGCCAGCAGTTCCCTGGTGGACAGGGCCCCGGCTTTCTTT. It encodes CASSSLVDRAPAFF.

V usage is TRBV7-2 and J usage is TRBJ2-3; no reliable D call. Germline CDR1 SGHTA, CDR2 FQGNSA. The V end lost 5 bases, the J end lost 5 bases, and 5 bases lay between the germline ends. This CDR3 has 11 amino acids. CDR3 amino acids: CASSPRDTQYF. The DNA for the CDR3 is TGTGCCAGCAGCCCTCGAGATACGCAGTATTTT.

This clone was detected only once. The V and J genes are TRBV11-1 and TRBJ1-2; 8 bases line up with TRBD1. The CDR3 contains 14 residues. Germline CDR1 reads SGHAT; CDR2 reads FQDESV (reference sequence). The trim removed 4 bases at V and 8 bases at J, leaving 9 bases unmatched. The CDR3, as DNA: TGTGCCAGCAGCTCACCCAGGGGGCGAGACGGCTACACCTTC. It specifies CASSSPRGRDGYTF.

V usage is TRBV3-1 (or the pseudogene TRBV3-2) and J usage is TRBJ1-2, with a weak D call TRBD1 (6 bases). Trimming took 3 bases from V and 7 from J, leaving 18 bases between them. CDR3 length equals 15 residues. The germline V gene has CDR1 LGHDT and CDR2 YNNKEL (reference sequence). The CDR3 DNA reads TGTGCCAGCAGCCAGCATACAGGGTTTGGGGTTGGCTACACCTTC. It specifies CASSQHTGFGVGYTF.